The 10 T cell receptor beta chains given below trace back to one sample, sequenced in a study of T-cell reconstitution after alpha-beta-depleted transplantation in children. Unique molecular identifiers were incorporated when the TCRbeta library was constructed. Using its own MiXCR run on the PCR reads, TCRdb lists one record per CDR3 protein. The sample carries about 980,000 distinct CDR3 sequences, around 30% recorded once. The input for sequencing was PBMCs, mostly from graft donor cells, taken 360 days after TCRalphabeta/CD19-depleted stem cell transplant. Receptor source: a boy younger than two who had a stem cell transplant for SCID, so the T cells may come from the graft donor.

Many counts were recorded for this clonotype. V and J are TRBV5-1 and TRBJ2-1; 7 nucleotides agree with TRBD1. The CDR3 is made up of 15 amino acids. V gave up 0 bases and J gave up 2 bases; unmatched junction bases: 2. Germline V gene data show CDR1 as SGHRS and CDR2 as YFSETQ. CDR3 nucleotide sequence: TGCGCCAGCAGCTTGGACAGGGGTACCTACAATGAGCAGTTCTTC. Translation gives CASSLDRGTYNEQFF.

This clonotype appeared a few times. The chain joins TRBV20-1 to TRBJ1-2; tentatively, D is TRBD1 (6 bases). Trimming left V 4 bases short and J 8 bases short, with 14 bases between. The germline V gene encodes CDR1 DFQATT and CDR2 SNEGSKA (reference sequence). The CDR3 totals 12 residues. Here the CDR3 reads CSAIRGVRGYTF. CDR3 DNA sequence: TGCAGTGCTATCAGGGGAGTGCGGGGCTACACCTTC.

In its sample, this clonotype was seen a few times. The chain combines TRBV12-3 or TRBV12-4 with TRBJ1-5; D is unclear. The CDR3 spans 12 residues. Trimming left V 5 bases short and J 7 bases short, with 9 bases between. CDR3 region: CASSSFGQPQHF. The DNA for the CDR3 is TGTGCCAGCAGTAGTTTTGGCCAGCCCCAGCATTTT.

The chain carries TRBV7-2 and TRBJ1-5; D is perhaps TRBD1 (6 bases). Germline V gene sequence: CDR1 SGHTA, CDR2 FQGNSA. V was cut by 3 bases and J by 6 bases, with 15 bases left in between. This CDR3 is 15 amino acids long. CDR3 sequence: CASSFRGGGVQPQHF. CDR3 in DNA: TGTGCCAGCAGCTTCCGGGGGGGCGGCGTTCAGCCCCAGCATTTT.

This clonotype appeared a few times. The V and J genes are TRBV3-1 and TRBJ2-1; D could derive from TRBD1 or TRBD2 (6 bases each). V lost 8 bases to trimming and J lost 5 bases, with 16 bases between them. Germline CDR1 and CDR2: LGHDT and YNNKEL (reference sequence). This CDR3 is 14 amino acids long. The CDR3 DNA sequence: TGTGCCAGCGGGGGGCGTGTAAGGGACAATGAGCAGTTCTTC. As protein: CASGGRVRDNEQFF.

The chain is built from TRBV28 and TRBJ2-7, with a weak D call TRBD2 (6 bases). The CDR3 is 15 residues long. Between the trimmed V and J ends, which lost 6 bases and 2 bases, there was a span of 17 bases. Germline CDR1 reads MDHEN; CDR2 reads SYDVKM. The CDR3 spells CASSLGTVGPYEQYF. The CDR3 coding sequence is TGTGCCAGCAGCCTGGGGACTGTAGGGCCCTACGAGCAGTACTTC.

This clonotype was found once. The chain combines TRBV4-1 with TRBJ2-5, with TRBD1 matching over 8 bases. Germline V lookup: CDR1 MGHRA, CDR2 YSYEKL. The CDR3 covers 14 residues. Germline trimming cut 5 bases from V and 3 bases from J; bases unmatched to any gene: 5. Here the CDR3 DNA reads TGCGCCAGCAGCGATGTACAGGGGGAAGAGACCCAGTACTTC. This translates into CASSDVQGEETQYF.

There are a few counts of this clonotype. V usage is TRBV12-3 or TRBV12-4 and J usage is TRBJ2-7, with D possibly TRBD1 on 6 matching bases. The length of the CDR3 is 14 residues. Trimming removed 5 bases from V and 1 base from J, with 12 bases in between. CDR3 coding DNA: TGTGCCAGCAGTACCGACAGGCTATCCTACGAGCAGTACTTC. It is translated as CASSTDRLSYEQYF.

The rearrangement uses TRBV5-1 and TRBJ2-3, with D perhaps TRBD2 (5 bases). The germline V and J ends were trimmed by 0 bases and 1 base, with 12 bases remaining between them. Germline loops: CDR1 SGHRS, CDR2 YFSETQ. This CDR3 has 16 amino acids. CDR3 loop: CASSLAAGLGTDTQYF. CDR3 nucleotides: TGCGCCAGCAGCTTGGCCGCGGGTCTTGGCACAGATACGCAGTATTTT. Full variable domain (remainder filled in from reference TRBV5-1 and TRBJ2-3): KAGVTQTPRYLIKTRGQQVTLSCSPISGHRSVSWYQQTPGQGLQFLFEYFSETQRNKGNFPGRFSGRQFSNSRSEMNVSTLELGDSALYLCASSLAAGLGTDTQYFGPGTRLTVL.

The rearrangement uses TRBV6-1 and TRBJ1-5, with TRBD1 identical over 7 bases. The germline CDR1 and CDR2 sequences are MNHNS and SASEGT. The CDR3 runs 14 residues. The J segment lost 7 bases and the V segment lost 4 bases, leaving 7 bases of the junction unmatched. The CDR3 DNA reads as TGTGCCAGCAGTGGCCGAGGGGGCTGGCAGCCCCAGCATTTT. It is translated as CASSGRGGWQPQHF.